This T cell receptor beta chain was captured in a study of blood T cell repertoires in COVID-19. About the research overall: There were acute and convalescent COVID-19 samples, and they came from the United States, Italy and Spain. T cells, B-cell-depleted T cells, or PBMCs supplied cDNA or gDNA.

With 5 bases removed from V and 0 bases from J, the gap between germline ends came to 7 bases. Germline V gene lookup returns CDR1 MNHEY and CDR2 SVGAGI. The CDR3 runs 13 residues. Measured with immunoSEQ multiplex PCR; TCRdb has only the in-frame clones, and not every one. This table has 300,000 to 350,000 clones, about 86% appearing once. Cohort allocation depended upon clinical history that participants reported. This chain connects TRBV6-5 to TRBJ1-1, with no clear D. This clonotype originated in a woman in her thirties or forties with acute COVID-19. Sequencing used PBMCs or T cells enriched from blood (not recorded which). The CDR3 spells CASSLVMNTEAFF. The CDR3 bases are TGTGCCAGCAGTCTCGTTATGAACACTGAAGCTTTCTTT.